Here is one TCR beta chain with its context. The library labeled individual cDNA molecules by adding unique molecular identifiers to them. TCRdb redid the calling of the RACE reads with MiXCR, one entry per CDR3 protein. The table shows some 300,000 distinct CDR3 sequences, with 5.5% occurring only once. Time point meaning: pre-sensitization, week 0. Treatment indicated: therapeutic diphenylcyclopropenone sensitization with weekly scalp DPC. Drawing of blood took place ahead of applying each patch test. Sample donors consisted of patients with alopecia, aged 18 to 70 years, who were suitable for DPC. The data derive from a study of human T cells and chemical hapten exposure. V lost 2 bases and J lost 3, with 16 bases in between. Germline assignment: CDR1 MNHEY and CDR2 SMNVEV (reference sequence). The CDR3 is 16 residues long.

The chain employs TRBV27 and TRBJ1-2, with a tentative D call TRBD1 (5 bases). Sequencing was performed on whole blood, taken in connection with sensitization to the hapten diphenylcyclopropenone (DPC). This TCR derives from a woman younger than 35 with alopecia areata. Some clones in this sample may be carry-over from other donors' samples. For the CDR3, the DNA is TGTGCCAGCAGTTTACACCCTGCAGGGAGGGACTATGGCTACACCTTC. Its protein is CASSLHPAGRDYGYTF.